The next 20 T cell receptor beta chains were all read from a single sample in a study of beta chain features in type 1 diabetes. The authors reverse transcribed all of the isolated RNA, so sequencing captured expressed TCRB transcripts. Sequenced by immunoSEQ multiplex PCR; TCRdb stores in-frame clones only, minus some. Of about 340,000 clones detected, 7% to 10% appear once; the ten largest clones hold more than 0.8%. What these receptors recognize is not known. Whole-study results and caveats: In all four CD4+ subsets, TCRB CDR3 length was significantly, moderately reduced in type 1 diabetes.

The specimen sequenced was central memory CD4+ T cells from blood. Receptors were obtained from a man aged 25-40 years with type 1 diabetes.

This clone has a handful of counts. The V gene is TRBV5-1, the J gene TRBJ2-3; D not resolved. Germline CDR1 reads SGHRS; CDR2 reads YFSETQ. V lost 0 bases and J lost 1, with 18 bases in between. The CDR3 contains 18 residues. In DNA, the CDR3 is TGCGCCAGCAGCTTGGGATACGGTGTCGAATATGGCACAGATACGCAGTATTTT. Protein sequence: CASSLGYGVEYGTDTQYF.

This chain links TRBV4-1 with TRBJ1-5, with D uncertain. The germline gives CDR1 MGHRA, CDR2 YSYEKL. The CDR3 totals 17 residues. V lost 0 bases, J lost 2 bases, and 14 bases lay in between. The CDR3 loop is CASSQDTGNRRNQPQHF. The CDR3 bases are TGCGCCAGCAGCCAAGATACGGGGAATCGTCGCAATCAGCCCCAGCATTTT.

This clone has a handful of counts. The V and J genes are TRBV11-2 and TRBJ2-3, with 7 bases aligning to TRBD2. CDR3 length: 12 residues. V gave up 4 bases and J gave up 6 bases; unmatched junction bases: 1. In germline, CDR1 is SGHAT, CDR2 FQNNGV. CDR3 region: CASSSGGDTQYF. The CDR3 DNA is TGTGCCAGCAGCTCCGGGGGGGATACGCAGTATTTT. Based on the CDR3 plus reference TRBV11-2 and TRBJ2-3, the full variable domain is EAGVAQSPRYKIIEKRQSVAFWCNPISGHATLYWYQQILGQGPKLLIQFQNNGVVDDSQLPKDRFSAERLKGVDSTLKIQPAKLEDSAVYLCASSSGGDTQYFGPGTRLTVL.

The CDR3 protein is CAWDRQGASQPQHF. CDR3 bases: TGTGCCTGGGACCGACAGGGGGCTAGTCAGCCCCAGCATTTT. The J gene is TRBJ1-5, the V gene TRBV30, with TRBD1 matching over 10 bases. The germline gives CDR1 GTSNPN, CDR2 SVGIG (reference sequence). This CDR3 has 14 residues. The V and J ends lost 5 bases and 6 bases, in that order; junction bases with no gene match: 7.

This clone was seen ten or more times. The V and J genes are TRBV10-2 and TRBJ2-7, with D perhaps matching TRBD1 (5 bases). Between the trimmed V and J ends, which lost 6 bases and 2 bases, there was a span of 11 bases. In germline, CDR1 is WSHSY, CDR2 SAAADI. CDR3 length equals 13 residues. The CDR3 is CASSKQEAYEQYF. The CDR3 nucleotides read TGCGCCAGCAGCAAACAGGAAGCCTACGAGCAGTACTTC.

This clone was detected a few times. The identical CDR3 is also encoded by other nucleotide sequences in the sample. This chain joins TRBV4-3 and TRBJ1-2, with no clear D. The CDR3 is made up of 13 amino acids. The V and J ends lost 1 base and 4 bases respectively, with 7 bases between them. CDR1 and CDR2 from the germline V gene are LGHNA and YSLEER. CDR3 in DNA: TGCGCCAGCAGCCAAGGTGGGAGCTATGGCTACACCTTC. It codes for CASSQGGSYGYTF.

This chain's CDR3 is CASSWSGKETQYF. In DNA form, the CDR3 reads TGTGCCAGCAGCTGGTCAGGGAAGGAGACCCAGTACTTC. The J gene is TRBJ2-5, the V gene TRBV11-3, with D tentatively TRBD1 (5 bases). Germline V gives CDR1 SGHNT, CDR2 YENEEA. The CDR3 is 13 amino acids. V was clipped by 4 bases and J by 5 bases, with 11 bases between them.

This clone occurred a few times. V usage is TRBV7-8 and J usage is TRBJ1-2, with D tentatively TRBD1 (5 bases). Germline V CDR1 and CDR2: SGHVS, FQNEAQ. The CDR3 consists of 14 residues. Trimming cost V 4 bases and J 6 bases, with 15 bases left between them. Here the CDR3 DNA reads TGTGCCAGCAGCTATGGAGCAGGGTCGAATGGCTACACCTTC. It specifies CASSYGAGSNGYTF. The full variable domain, rest sourced from reference TRBV7-8 and TRBJ1-2, is GAGVSQSPRYKVAKRGQDVALRCDPISGHVSLFWYQQALGQGPEFLTYFQNEAQLDKSGLPSDRFFAERPEGSVSTLKIQRTQQEDSAVYLCASSYGAGSNGYTFGSGTRLTVV.

This chain links TRBV6-5 with TRBJ1-1; D remains unclear. V was shortened by 0 bases and J by 7 bases, with 9 bases between the two germline ends. Germline V gives CDR1 MNHEY, CDR2 SVGAGI. This CDR3 region has 13 residues. The CDR3 is CASSYSEEGEAFF. DNA of the CDR3: TGTGCCAGCAGTTACTCGGAGGAAGGTGAAGCTTTCTTT.

This clone occurred a few times. This rearrangement joins TRBV29-1 to TRBJ1-2, with no clear D. The V gene lost 2 bases and the J gene lost 7 bases, with 8 bases spanning the gap. This CDR3 has 11 residues. The V gene's germline CDR1 is SQVTM and CDR2 ANQGSEA. CDR3 nucleotide sequence: TGCAGCGTTGAACAGGCGCGTGGCTACACCTTC. It is translated as CSVEQARGYTF.

This clone has only a few counts. This chain joins TRBV5-4 and TRBJ2-3; D may be TRBD2 (6 bases). With 2 bases removed from V and 1 base from J, the gap between germline ends came to 14 bases. Germline loops: CDR1 SGHNT, CDR2 YYREEE (reference sequence). This CDR3 is 16 amino acids long. CDR3 loop: CASSLITGGGTDTQYF. DNA of the CDR3: TGTGCCAGCAGCTTAATTACAGGCGGGGGCACAGATACGCAGTATTTT.

The chain has TRBV7-2 and TRBJ2-3, with D tentatively TRBD1 (6 bases). The CDR3 sequence is 13 residues long. V lost 6 bases and J 6 bases, leaving 13 bases between the germline ends. The germline V gene has CDR1 SGHTA and CDR2 FQGNSA. This chain's CDR3 is CASRPQGLDTQYF. The CDR3 DNA is TGTGCCAGCAGACCTCAGGGGCTCGATACGCAGTATTTT.

This clone turned up a few times. V is TRBV19 and J is TRBJ1-5; D ambiguous. This CDR3 comprises 14 residues. V lost 6 bases and J lost 0, with 9 bases in between. Germline V lookup: CDR1 LNHDA, CDR2 SQIVND (reference sequence). CDR3 sequence: CASRRGYSNQPQHF. The CDR3 region has the DNA TGTGCCAGTAGACGAGGGTATAGCAATCAGCCCCAGCATTTT.

This clone occurred a few times. The chain carries TRBV30 and TRBJ1-1, with TRBD1 as a possible D gene (6 bases). The CDR3 covers 16 residues. Looked up from germline, CDR1 is GTSNPN and CDR2 is SVGIG (reference sequence). Trimming removed 2 bases at V and 0 bases at J, with 16 bases between. The CDR3 nucleotides read TGTGCCTGGAGTTTACCCCGGACAGTAATGAACACTGAAGCTTTCTTT. Translation: CAWSLPRTVMNTEAFF. The full variable domain, rest sourced from reference TRBV30 and TRBJ1-1, is SQTIHQWPATLVQPVGSPLSLECTVEGTSNPNLYWYRQAAGRGLQLLFYSVGIGQISSEVPQNLSASRPQDRQFILSSKKLLLSDSGFYLCAWSLPRTVMNTEAFFGQGTRLTVV.

This clone was observed at least ten times. The chain carries TRBV7-2 and TRBJ2-7; D gene unclear. The CDR3 contains 14 residues. V dropped 0 bases and J dropped 6 bases, with 12 bases sitting between them. The V gene's germline CDR1 is SGHTA and CDR2 FQGNSA. The CDR3 nucleotides are TGTGCCAGCAGCTTAGCTCCCAGAGACGGCGAGCAGTACTTC. It codes for CASSLAPRDGEQYF.

In its sample, this clone was seen many times. V and J are TRBV29-1 and TRBJ2-3; a weak D match, TRBD2 (6 bases). V shed 7 bases and J shed 3 bases, with 14 bases lying between them. Germline loops: CDR1 SQVTM, CDR2 ANQGSEA. There are 13 residues in the CDR3. DNA for the CDR3: TGCAGCGGGGGTGGTGGGAGGACAGATACGCAGTATTTT. It is translated as CSGGGGRTDTQYF.

The chain recombines TRBV21-1 with TRBJ2-2. TRBV21-1 is designated a pseudogene. This CDR3 region has 13 residues. In DNA form, the CDR3 reads TGTGCCAGCAGGGGGGTGGACACCGGGGAGCTGTTTTTT. It encodes CASRGVDTGELFF.

The chain recombines TRBV7-6 with TRBJ2-6, with 8 positions matching TRBD1. V lost 4 bases to trimming and J lost 0 bases; unmatched junction nucleotides: 11. The CDR3 loop spans 19 amino acids. Germline-derived CDR1 and CDR2 are SGHVS and FNYEAQ. The CDR3 DNA reads as TGTGCCAGCAGCTCACTATTCGGACAGGGATACTCTGGGGCCAACGTCCTGACTTTC. Protein sequence: CASSSLFGQGYSGANVLTF.

V usage is TRBV27 and J usage is TRBJ1-5, with 9 bases that match TRBD1. J gave up 0 bases and V 6 bases, and 3 bases lay outside the gene matches. There are 15 residues in the CDR3. Germline V gives CDR1 MNHEY, CDR2 SMNVEV (reference sequence). The CDR3 sequence is CASRQGQGSNQPQHF. The CDR3 DNA follows: TGTGCCAGCAGACAGGGACAGGGTAGCAATCAGCCCCAGCATTTT.

This clone came up many times. The J gene is TRBJ2-1, the V gene TRBV2, with TRBD1 identical over 10 bases. Germline lookup yields CDR1 SNHLY and CDR2 FYNNEI. The V gene end was trimmed by 7 bases and the J gene end by 5 bases; junction bases not matched to a gene: 5. The CDR3 totals 14 residues. Written as DNA, the CDR3 is TGTGCCAGCACCGCCGGGACAGGGGACAATGAGCAGTTCTTC. Translated, it gives CASTAGTGDNEQFF.